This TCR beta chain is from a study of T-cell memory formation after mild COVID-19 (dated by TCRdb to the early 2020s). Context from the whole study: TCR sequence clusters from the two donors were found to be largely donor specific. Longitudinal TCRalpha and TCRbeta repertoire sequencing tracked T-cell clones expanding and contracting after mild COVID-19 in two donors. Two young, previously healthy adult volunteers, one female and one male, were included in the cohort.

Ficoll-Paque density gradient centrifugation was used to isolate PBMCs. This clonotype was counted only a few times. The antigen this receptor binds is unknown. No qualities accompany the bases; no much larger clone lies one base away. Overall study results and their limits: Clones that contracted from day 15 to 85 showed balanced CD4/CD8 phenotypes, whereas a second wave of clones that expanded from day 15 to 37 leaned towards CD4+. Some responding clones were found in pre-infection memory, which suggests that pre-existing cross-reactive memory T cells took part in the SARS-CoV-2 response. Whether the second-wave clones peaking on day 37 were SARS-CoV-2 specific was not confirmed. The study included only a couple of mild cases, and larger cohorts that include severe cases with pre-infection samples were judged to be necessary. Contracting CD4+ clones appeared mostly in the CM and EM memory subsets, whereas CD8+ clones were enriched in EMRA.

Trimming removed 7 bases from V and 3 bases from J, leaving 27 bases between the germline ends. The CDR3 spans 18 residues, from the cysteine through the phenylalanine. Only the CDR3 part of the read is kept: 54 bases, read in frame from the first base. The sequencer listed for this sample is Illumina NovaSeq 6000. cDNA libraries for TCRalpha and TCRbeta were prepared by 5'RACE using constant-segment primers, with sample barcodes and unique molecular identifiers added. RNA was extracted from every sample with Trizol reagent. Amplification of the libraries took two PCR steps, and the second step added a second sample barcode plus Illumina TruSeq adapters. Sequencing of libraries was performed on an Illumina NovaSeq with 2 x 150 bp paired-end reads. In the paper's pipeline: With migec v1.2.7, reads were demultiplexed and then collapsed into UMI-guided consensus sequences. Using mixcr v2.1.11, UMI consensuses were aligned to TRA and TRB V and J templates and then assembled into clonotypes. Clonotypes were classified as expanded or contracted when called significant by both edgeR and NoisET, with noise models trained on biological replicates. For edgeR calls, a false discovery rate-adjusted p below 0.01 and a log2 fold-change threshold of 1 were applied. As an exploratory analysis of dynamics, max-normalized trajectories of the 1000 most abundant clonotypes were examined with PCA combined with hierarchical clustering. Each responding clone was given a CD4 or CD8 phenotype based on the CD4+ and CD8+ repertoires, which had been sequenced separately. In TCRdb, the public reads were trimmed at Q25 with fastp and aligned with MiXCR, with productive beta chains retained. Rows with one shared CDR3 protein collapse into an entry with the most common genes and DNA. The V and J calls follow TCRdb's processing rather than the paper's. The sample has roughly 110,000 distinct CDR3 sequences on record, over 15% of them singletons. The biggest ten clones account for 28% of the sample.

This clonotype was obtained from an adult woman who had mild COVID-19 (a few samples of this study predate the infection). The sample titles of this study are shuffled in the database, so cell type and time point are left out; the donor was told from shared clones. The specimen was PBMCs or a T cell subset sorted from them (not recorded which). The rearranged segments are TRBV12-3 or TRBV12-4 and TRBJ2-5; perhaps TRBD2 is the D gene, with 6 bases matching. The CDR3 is CASTLFPSFRGTEETQYF. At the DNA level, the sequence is TGTGCCAGCACCTTATTCCCTTCTTTCCGCGGGACCGAAGAGACCCAGTACTTC.